The 14 T cell receptor beta chains listed next were all sequenced from one sample in a study of T cell responses to AZD1222 COVID-19 vaccine. Clones were read by immunoSEQ multiplex PCR, and TCRdb kept only the in-frame ones, dropping some. The repertoire holds over 100,000 clones, with roughly nine tenths as singletons. Material: peripheral blood, obtained on day 0 of AZD1222 vaccination. The receptor source for this set is an adult in good health.

This clone was seen only a few times. This sequence joins TRBV20-1 and TRBJ1-5; D gene ambiguous. V was clipped by 3 bases and J by 4 bases, with 10 bases between them. The CDR3 spans 13 residues. Germline V lookup: CDR1 DFQATT, CDR2 SNEGSKA (reference sequence). CDR3 protein: CSASRDGNQPQHF. DNA for the CDR3: TGCAGTGCTAGTAGGGATGGGAATCAGCCCCAGCATTTT.

The genes are TRBV11-1 and TRBJ2-7, with D perhaps matching TRBD2 (6 bases). Germline V gene sequence: CDR1 SGHAT, CDR2 FQDESV (reference sequence). This CDR3 region has 14 residues. Trimming left V 5 bases short and J 1 base short, with 12 bases between. In DNA, the CDR3 is TGTGCCAGCAGCCTGCAGCGGGTATCCTACGAGCAGTACTTC. This encodes CASSLQRVSYEQYF.

The chain is built from TRBV27 and TRBJ2-7; 8 nucleotides line up with TRBD1. Trimming removed 5 bases from V and 2 bases from J; junction bases left unmatched: 5. Germline V gene data show CDR1 as MNHEY and CDR2 as SMNVEV (reference sequence). The CDR3 totals 14 residues. For the CDR3, the DNA is TGTGCCAGCAGTACCGGGACAGGAGCCTACGAGCAGTACTTC. This sequence encodes CASSTGTGAYEQYF.

A single count supports this clone. The chain uses TRBV19 and TRBJ2-3, with D perhaps TRBD2 (6 bases). Germline CDR1 is LNHDA and CDR2 is SQIVND (reference sequence). V was pared by 5 bases and J by 1 base, with 13 bases between. The CDR3 spans 15 residues. The CDR3 reads CASSSSSAGTDTQYF. The DNA for the CDR3 is TGTGCCAGTAGTTCCTCTAGCGCAGGCACAGATACGCAGTATTTT.

The rearrangement uses TRBV10-2 and TRBJ1-2; D is unclear. Trimming removed 4 bases at V and 2 bases at J, with 5 bases between. This CDR3 is 12 amino acids long. Germline V lookup: CDR1 WSHSY, CDR2 SAAADI. The CDR3 here is CASSGQNYGYTF. CDR3 sequence (DNA): TGCGCCAGCAGTGGTCAGAACTATGGCTACACCTTC.

The rearrangement uses TRBV25-1 and TRBJ1-2; D is ambiguous. The CDR3 covers 15 residues. Per germline, CDR1 MGHDK and CDR2 SYGVNS. Trimming stripped 1 base from V and 8 bases from J, with 17 bases between. CDR3 sequence: CASSELDPGSDGYTF. The CDR3 DNA sequence: TGTGCCAGCAGTGAATTGGATCCCGGGTCGGACGGCTACACCTTC.

This rearrangement joins TRBV6-5 to TRBJ1-5; 7 bases line up with TRBD1. The CDR3 consists of 13 residues. Trimming took 6 bases from V and 2 from J; bases not matched to a gene: 1. CDR1 MNHEY and CDR2 SVGAGI come from the germline V gene. DNA of the CDR3: TGTGCCAGCAGCGGGACAGGCAATCAGCCCCAGCATTTT. Amino acids: CASSGTGNQPQHF.

V and J are TRBV5-1 and TRBJ2-7; tentatively, D is TRBD1 (6 bases). The CDR3 is made up of 15 amino acids. Germline V gene sequence: CDR1 SGHRS, CDR2 YFSETQ. V lost 4 bases and J lost 3, with 17 bases in between. CDR3 in DNA: TGCGCCAGCAGCCCGGTACGGGACACCCTCTACGAGCAGTACTTC. Its protein product is CASSPVRDTLYEQYF.

The gene calls are TRBV19 and TRBJ1-5; 10 bases line up with TRBD1. CDR1 and CDR2 (germline): LNHDA, SQIVND (reference sequence). The CDR3 is 15 amino acids. After removal of 6 bases from V and 3 bases from J, the junction contained 5 bases not matched to a gene. CDR3 bases: TGTGCCAGTAGCCCCGGGACAGGGGTCAATCAGCCCCAGCATTTT. Encoded protein: CASSPGTGVNQPQHF.

The V and J genes are TRBV27 and TRBJ2-7; D might be TRBD1 (5 bases). The CDR3 has 13 residues. V shed 6 bases and J shed 1 base, with 10 bases lying between them. From germline, CDR1 is MNHEY and CDR2 SMNVEV (reference sequence). CDR3 nucleotides: TGTGCCAGCAGCCTTGGACAATCCTACGAGCAGTACTTC. This translates into CASSLGQSYEQYF.

This chain joins TRBV7-9 and TRBJ1-5; D might be TRBD1 (5 bases). In germline, CDR1 is SEHNR, CDR2 FQNEAQ (reference sequence). V was cut by 6 bases and J by 4 bases, with 13 bases left in between. The CDR3 extends over 14 amino acids. Here the CDR3 DNA reads TGTGCCAGCAGGAAGACGGGGGGAAATCAGCCCCAGCATTTT. This encodes CASRKTGGNQPQHF.

CDR3 amino acids: CASSPSGGEGADTQYF. The CDR3 nucleotides read TGTGCCAGCAGCCCATCAGGGGGCGAAGGGGCAGATACGCAGTATTTT. The chain is built from TRBV9 and TRBJ2-3; TRBD1 matches 8 bases. V trimming: 4 bases; J trimming: 4 bases; junction bases outside the gene matches: 11. Germline CDR1 reads SGDLS; CDR2 reads YYNGEE. There are 16 residues in the CDR3. Together with reference TRBV9 and TRBJ2-3, the CDR3 gives the full variable domain: DSGVTQTPKHLITATGQRVTLRCSPRSGDLSVYWYQQSLDQGLQFLIQYYNGEERAKGNILERFSAQQFPDLHSELNLSSLELGDSALYFCASSPSGGEGADTQYFGPGTRLTVL.

The chain joins TRBV11-2 to TRBJ1-6; D gene unclear. The CDR3 contains 14 residues. V lost 5 bases and J 7 bases, leaving 12 bases between the germline ends. The germline CDR1 and CDR2 sequences are SGHAT and FQNNGV. As DNA, the CDR3 is TGTGCCAGCAGCCCCCGAGGGTCAAATTCACCCCTCCACTTT. This encodes CASSPRGSNSPLHF.

V and J are TRBV5-1 and TRBJ1-3, with a weak D call TRBD1 (5 bases). The CDR3 extends over 16 amino acids. V was cut by 3 bases and J by 0 bases, with 13 bases left in between. From germline, CDR1 is SGHRS and CDR2 YFSETQ. The CDR3 DNA follows: TGCGCCAGCAGCTCCCTAGGGGCGCACTCTGGAAACACCATATATTTT. It specifies CASSSLGAHSGNTIYF. Based on the CDR3 plus reference TRBV5-1 and TRBJ1-3, the full variable domain is KAGVTQTPRYLIKTRGQQVTLSCSPISGHRSVSWYQQTPGQGLQFLFEYFSETQRNKGNFPGRFSGRQFSNSRSEMNVSTLELGDSALYLCASSSLGAHSGNTIYFGEGSWLTVV.